This T cell receptor (beta chain) was obtained from a study of blood T cell repertoires in COVID-19. Generated by immunoSEQ multiplex PCR, the TCRdb table keeps only in-frame clones and is missing some. Of 220,000 or so clones listed, roughly four fifths are singletons. Participants had their cohort set by participant-reported clinical history. Recovery among Cohort 3 donors was established by two negative PCRs, clearance, or symptom resolution. The V and J ends lost 2 bases and 0 bases respectively, with 16 bases between them. The V gene's germline CDR1 is SGHDT and CDR2 YYEEEE. There are 17 residues in the CDR3.

The gene calls are TRBV5-6 and TRBJ2-3; perhaps TRBD2 as D (6 bases). The clonotype was recovered from a woman aged 60-70 years who had recovered from COVID-19. Material for sequencing was PBMCs or T cells enriched from blood (not recorded which). Here the CDR3 reads CASSFNSAGLSTDTQYF. The DNA of the CDR3 is TGTGCCAGCAGCTTCAATTCGGCGGGGTTAAGCACAGATACGCAGTATTTT.